Following are 9 T cell receptor beta chains from one sample sequenced in a study of T cell responses to AZD1222 COVID-19 vaccine. Some clones are missing from TCRdb's copy, which holds only in-frame ones; the method was immunoSEQ multiplex PCR. Of about 140,000 clones in the sample, around nine tenths were seen once. Material: peripheral blood, obtained on day 0 of AZD1222 vaccination. Receptors originate from an adult in good health.

The genes are TRBV6-2 or TRBV6-3 and TRBJ2-7; 10 bases map to TRBD1. Germline-derived CDR1 and CDR2 are MNHEY and SVGEGT. The CDR3 loop spans 16 amino acids. J gave up 5 bases and V 6 bases, and 13 bases lay outside the gene matches. CDR3 nucleotide sequence: TGTGCCAGCAGCCGATACCGGACAGGGGGTAAGGACGAGCAGTACTTC. Its translation is CASSRYRTGGKDEQYF.

CDR3 loop: CASSLVGGSPLHF. The CDR3, as DNA: TGTGCCAGCAGTTTAGTGGGGGGCTCACCCCTCCACTTT. This chain uses TRBV28 with TRBJ1-6, with a tentative D call TRBD1 (6 bases). Trimming removed 2 bases from V and 10 bases from J, with 9 bases in between. This CDR3 is built from 13 residues. Germline assignment: CDR1 MDHEN and CDR2 SYDVKM.

The chain is built from TRBV19 and TRBJ1-5; a possible D gene is TRBD1 (6 bases). The CDR3 has 15 amino acids. Germline-derived CDR1 and CDR2 are LNHDA and SQIVND (reference sequence). Trimming removed 3 bases at V and 4 bases at J, with 13 bases between. In DNA, the CDR3 is TGTGCCAGTAGTATTTCCCGGACAGCAAATCAGCCCCAGCATTTT. The encoded protein is CASSISRTANQPQHF.

The chain joins TRBV7-9 to TRBJ1-1; 8 bases agree with TRBD1. J was trimmed by 4 bases and V by 5 bases; bases with no gene match: 9. CDR3 length: 15 amino acids. CDR1 SEHNR and CDR2 FQNEAQ come from the germline V gene (reference sequence). The CDR3 loop is CASSRLDRAGTEAFF. The CDR3 DNA follows: TGTGCCAGCAGCCGATTGGACAGGGCGGGCACTGAAGCTTTCTTT.

Remarks on this clone: This CDR3 is also generated by other DNA sequences in the sample. The gene calls are TRBV5-1 and TRBJ2-2, with no clear D. The CDR3 is made up of 14 amino acids. Trimming removed 4 bases from V and 0 bases from J, with 7 bases in between. CDR1 SGHRS and CDR2 YFSETQ come from the germline V gene. Here the CDR3 reads CASSLQTNTGELFF. CDR3 nucleotides: TGCGCCAGCAGCCTACAGACGAACACCGGGGAGCTGTTTTTT.

This clone was observed a handful of times. The chain combines TRBV7-9 with TRBJ1-5, with 9 nucleotides matching TRBD1. Germline CDR1 is SEHNR and CDR2 is FQNEAQ (reference sequence). The J segment lost 6 bases and the V segment lost 2 bases, leaving 8 bases of the junction unmatched. The CDR3 spans 16 residues. This CDR3 reads CASSLSGQGFTQPQHF. CDR3 sequence (DNA): TGTGCCAGCAGCTTAAGTGGACAGGGGTTTACTCAGCCCCAGCATTTT.

The chain couples TRBV7-8 to TRBJ1-4; D remains unclear. With 5 bases removed from V and 0 bases from J, the gap between germline ends came to 13 bases. This CDR3 contains 16 residues. In germline, CDR1 is SGHVS, CDR2 FQNEAQ. This CDR3 reads CASSPYRPATNEKLFF. In DNA, the CDR3 is TGTGCCAGCAGCCCCTACCGCCCAGCAACTAATGAAAAACTGTTTTTT.

The chain recombines TRBV6-1 with TRBJ2-3, with D perhaps TRBD1 or TRBD2 (5 bases each). The CDR3 spans 13 residues. CDR1 MNHNS and CDR2 SASEGT come from the germline V gene. The ends were cut back, 2 bases at V and 6 bases at J, with 9 bases in the middle. As DNA, the CDR3 is TGTGCCAGCAGTGAAATGGGACGGGATACGCAGTATTTT. It codes for CASSEMGRDTQYF.

The J gene is TRBJ1-2, the V gene TRBV6-1; D remains unclear. CDR1 is MNHNS and CDR2 is SASEGT in the germline V gene. The CDR3 spans 15 residues. Trimming removed 2 bases from V and 4 bases from J, with 14 bases in between. In DNA, the CDR3 is TGTGCCAGCAGTGAACTTGGGAACCTATTCTATGGCTACACCTTC. The encoded protein is CASSELGNLFYGYTF.